Listed below are T cell receptor beta chains from one sample, sequenced in a study of T cell clonotyping in hematopoietic cell transplantation. Sequenced by immunoSEQ multiplex PCR; TCRdb stores in-frame clones only, minus some. The sample contains 7,000 or so clones, approximately 90% of which appear only once. Sequenced material: peripheral blood mononuclear cells, taken before stem cell transplant. The receptors originated from a man aged 55 to 70 with acute myeloid leukemia. Some clones in this sample may be carry-over from other donors' samples. Both conserved end residues are part of each CDR3. Fields, in order: J gene, D gene, clone size, V gene, CDR3 DNA, CDR3 protein. A D gene is named only where the DNA matches it firmly. Only some rows state a clone size, as once, few, many or a class for expanded clones.

TRBJ2-7	TRBD1	NA	TRBV5-6	TGTGCCAGCAGCTTGGATTGGGACAGGGGTTATCTCGAGCAGTACTTC	CASSLDWDRGYLEQYF
TRBJ2-3	NA	NA	TRBV11-3	TGTGCCAGCAGCTTAGGGCAGACTCCCTTGGATACGCAGTATTTT	CASSLGQTPLDTQYF
TRBJ2-3	NA	NA	TRBV4-2	TGTGCCAGCAGCCAAGGGTGGGAGGCGGGGTTGAGCACAGATACGCAGTATTTT	CASSQGWEAGLSTDTQYF
TRBJ2-7	NA	NA	TRBV6-5	TGTGCCAGCAGCCGACAGGTTAGCTCCTACGAGCAGTACTTC	CASSRQVSSYEQYF
TRBJ2-4	TRBD1	NA	TRBV5-4	TGTGCCAGCAGCTCCGGGACAGGGGGCTTCCAAAACATTCAGTACTTC	CASSSGTGGFQNIQYF
TRBJ1-5	NA	NA	TRBV10-2	TGCGCCAGCAGTGGATACCGGGTCCAGCCCCAGCATTTT	CASSGYRVQPQHF
TRBJ1-1	NA	once	TRBV25-1	TGTGCCAGCAGTGACCAGAAAACAGGGAGCACTGAAGCTTTCTTT	CASSDQKTGSTEAFF
TRBJ2-3	NA	once	TRBV5-6	TGTGCCAGCAGCGCCGGTGCGGGGCCCACAGATACGCAGTATTTT	CASSAGAGPTDTQYF
TRBJ1-5	NA	once	TRBV6-1	TGTGCCAGCAGTGAATTAGGGAGACTAAATCAGCCCCAGCATTTT	CASSELGRLNQPQHF
TRBJ2-1	TRBD1	NA	TRBV4-1	TGCGCCAGCAGCCAAGGCCCGGGACAGGGTAATGAGCAGTTCTTC	CASSQGPGQGNEQFF
TRBJ2-1	NA	NA	TRBV2	TGTGCCAGCAGTGAAAACACGGTCCAAGAGAGGGATGAGCAGTTCTTC	CASSENTVQERDEQFF
TRBJ2-1	TRBD1	NA	TRBV6-1	TGTGCCAGCCTGACCGGGACAGGGAAATACAATGAGCAGTTCTTC	CASLTGTGKYNEQFF
TRBJ1-1	NA	NA	TRBV4-2	TGTGCCAGCAGCCACGTCATCTGGCAGGCGTCAAGGGACTTATTGAACACTGAAGCTTTCTTT	CASSHVIWQASRDLLNTEAFF
TRBJ2-7	TRBD2	few	TRBV2	TGTGCCAGCAGTGAAGCAGCCCTCGGGACTAGCGACACCTCCTACGAGCAGTACTTC	CASSEAALGTSDTSYEQYF
TRBJ1-2	TRBD1	NA	TRBV6-5	TGTGCCAGCAGATTACAGGGGGCCGACTATGGCTACACCTTC	CASRLQGADYGYTF
TRBJ2-7	NA	NA	TRBV5-4	TGTGCCAGCAGCTTGGAACGGGACTCCTACGAGCAGTACTTC	CASSLERDSYEQYF
TRBJ2-1	NA	NA	TRBV4-1	TGCGCCAGCAGCCAAGAGACCTCTAGACCACGTCGATTCTTC	CASSQETSRPRRFF
TRBJ1-5	NA	NA	TRBV6-1	TGTGCCATCCCGGGGGTGGGTGGTCAGCCCCAGCATTTT	CAIPGVGGQPQHF
TRBJ1-2	NA	NA	TRBV7-2	TGTGCCAGCAGCTTAGGGTTCTATGGCTACACCTTC	CASSLGFYGYTF
TRBJ1-4	NA	NA	TRBV28	TGTGCCAGCAGTCGATTGACAGATGCTTCAACTAATGAAAAACTGTTTTTT	CASSRLTDASTNEKLFF
TRBJ1-1	TRBD1	once	TRBV4-1	TGCGCCAGCAGCCAAGTCCCTCCGACAGGGGTAGTCCTTGAAGCTTTCTTT	CASSQVPPTGVVLEAFF
TRBJ1-5	TRBD1	NA	TRBV15	TGTGCCACCAGGGGGGACAGTGATCAGCCCCAGCATTTT	CATRGDSDQPQHF
TRBJ1-2	NA	NA	TRBV7-8	TGTGCCAGTAGCCCCGGCAGGCGACTCAACTATGGCTACACCTTC	CASSPGRRLNYGYTF
TRBJ2-7	TRBD1	NA	TRBV29-1	TGCAGCGTCTCCTCGGGGTTTGGACAGGGATACGAGCAGTACTTC	CSVSSGFGQGYEQYF
TRBJ2-7	TRBD1	NA	TRBV19	TGTGCCAGTAGTATGGGGGACAGCACCTACGAGCAGTACTTC	CASSMGDSTYEQYF
TRBJ2-1	NA	NA	TRBV2	TGTGCCAGCAGTGCTCCATACCTCTCCTACAATGAGCAGTTCTTC	CASSAPYLSYNEQFF
TRBJ1-4	NA	NA	TRBV6-5	TGTGCCAGCAGTTACTCGTGGGGGGGGGAAAAACTGTTTTTT	CASSYSWGGEKLFF
TRBJ2-1	NA	NA	TRBV21-1	TGTGCCAGCAGCAAAGACGTCAGGGGGGACAATGAGCAGTTCTTC	CASSKDVRGDNEQFF
TRBJ1-2	NA	NA	TRBV6-5	TGTGCCAGCAGTTACTCACTGCGGGGGCAAACTTATGGCTACACCTTC	CASSYSLRGQTYGYTF
TRBJ2-5	TRBD1	NA	TRBV5-4	TGTGCCAGCAGCTTGCGGACAGGGGGAGGTCAAGAGACCCAGTACTTC	CASSLRTGGGQETQYF
TRBJ1-1	NA	once	TRBV10-3	TGTGCCATCAGTGACTACTTAGCGGGACACACTGAAGCTTTCTTT	CAISDYLAGHTEAFF